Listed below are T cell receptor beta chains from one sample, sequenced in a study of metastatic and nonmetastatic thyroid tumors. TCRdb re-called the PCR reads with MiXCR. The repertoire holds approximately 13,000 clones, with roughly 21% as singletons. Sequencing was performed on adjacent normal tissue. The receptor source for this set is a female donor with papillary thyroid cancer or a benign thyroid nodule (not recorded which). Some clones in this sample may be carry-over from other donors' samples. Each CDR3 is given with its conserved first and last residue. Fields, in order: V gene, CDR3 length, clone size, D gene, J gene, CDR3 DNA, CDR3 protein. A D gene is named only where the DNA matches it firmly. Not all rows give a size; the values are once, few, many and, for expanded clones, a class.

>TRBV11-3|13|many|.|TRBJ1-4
TGTGCCAGCAGCTTAGATGTGTCCAGTAGACTGTTTTTT
CASSLDVSSRLFF
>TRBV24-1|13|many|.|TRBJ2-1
TGTGCCACCCGCGGCGGTACCTACAATGAGCAGTTCTTC
CATRGGTYNEQFF
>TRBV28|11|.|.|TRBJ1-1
TGTGCCAGCAGTCTTCGCTCTGAAGCTTTCTTT
CASSLRSEAFF
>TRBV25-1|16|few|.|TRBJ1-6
TGTGCCATCAGTGATGCAGAAAACGTCTATAATTCACCCCTCCACTTT
CAISDAENVYNSPLHF
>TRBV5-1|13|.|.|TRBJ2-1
TGCGCCAGCAGGAGGGGCCAGGACAATGAGCAGTTCTTC
CASRRGQDNEQFF
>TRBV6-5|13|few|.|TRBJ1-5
TGTGCCAGCAGTTACGAGGGATCTCAGCCCCAGCATTTT
CASSYEGSQPQHF
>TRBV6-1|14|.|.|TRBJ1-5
TGTGCCAGCAGCACTGGGGGACGGGGTCAGCCCCAGCATTTT
CASSTGGRGQPQHF
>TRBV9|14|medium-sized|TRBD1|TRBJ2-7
TGTGCCAGCAGCCCTCCGGACAGGGTGTTCGAGCAGTACTTC
CASSPPDRVFEQYF
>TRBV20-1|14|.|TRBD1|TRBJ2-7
TGCAGTGCTAGAGACATCAAGGGGGCGGACGAGCAGTACTTC
CSARDIKGADEQYF
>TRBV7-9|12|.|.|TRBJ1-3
TGTGCCAGCATCTCGATTGGTGACACCATATATTTT
CASISIGDTIYF
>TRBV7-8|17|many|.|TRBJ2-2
TGTGCCAGCAGCTTAGAAGCCCGTTCTTTGAGGACCGGGGAGCTGTTTTTT
CASSLEARSLRTGELFF
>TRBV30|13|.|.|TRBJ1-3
TGTGCCTGGGAAGGGAACTCTGGAAACACCATATATTTT
CAWEGNSGNTIYF
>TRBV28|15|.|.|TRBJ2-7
TGTGCCAGCAGTACGGCGGGGGACACAAACTACGAGCAGTACTTC
CASSTAGDTNYEQYF
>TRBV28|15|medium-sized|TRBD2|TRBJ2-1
TGTGCCAGCAGTTTATCAGCGGGGGCGTACAATGAGCAGTTCTTC
CASSLSAGAYNEQFF
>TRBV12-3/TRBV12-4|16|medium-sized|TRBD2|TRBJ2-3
TGTGCCAGCAGCTCCGGACTAGCGGGGCCCACAGATACGCAGTATTTT
CASSSGLAGPTDTQYF
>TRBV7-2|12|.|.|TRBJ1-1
TGTGCCAGCGGGGGGTTTAACACTGAAGCTTTCTTT
CASGGFNTEAFF
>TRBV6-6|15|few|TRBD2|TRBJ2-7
TGTGCCAGCAGTTACTCGCTAGCGGGAGTGTACGAGCAGTACTTC
CASSYSLAGVYEQYF
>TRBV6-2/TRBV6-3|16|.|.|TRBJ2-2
TGTGCCAGCAGTTTCTCGACTGATGAGAGCACCGGGGATCTGTTTTTT
CASSFSTDESTGDLFF
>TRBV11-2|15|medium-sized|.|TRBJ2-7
TGTGCCAGCAGCTCTGGGGGGCTAGGGTCCTACGAGCAGTACTTC
CASSSGGLGSYEQYF
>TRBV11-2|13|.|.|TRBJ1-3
TGTGCCAGCAGCTCGGGGCCTGGAAACACCATATATTTT
CASSSGPGNTIYF
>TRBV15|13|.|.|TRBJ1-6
TGTGCCACCAGCAGAGATTTTGGTTCACCCCTCCACTTT
CATSRDFGSPLHF
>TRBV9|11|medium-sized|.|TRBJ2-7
TGTGCCAGCGGCCTTGGCTACGAGCAGTACTTC
CASGLGYEQYF
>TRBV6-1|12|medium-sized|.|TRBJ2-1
TGTGCCAGCAGTGCTCTAGCTAGTGAGCAGTTCTTC
CASSALASEQFF
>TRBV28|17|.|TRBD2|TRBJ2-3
TGTGCCAGCAGTCCCCCTAGCGGGAGTGCGCAAGCAGATACGCAGTATTTT
CASSPPSGSAQADTQYF
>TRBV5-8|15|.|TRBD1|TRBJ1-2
TGTGCCAGTTGGGCGCGACAGGGCTGGGGTAATGGCTACACCTTC
CASWARQGWGNGYTF
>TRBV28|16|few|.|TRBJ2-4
TGTGCCAGCAGTTTATCAACGGGCCTAGCCAAAAACATTCAGTACTTC
CASSLSTGLAKNIQYF
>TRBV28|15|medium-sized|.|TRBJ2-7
TGTGCCAGCAGTATTCCGGGGGGCTCTCCCGAGGAGCAGTACTTC
CASSIPGGSPEEQYF
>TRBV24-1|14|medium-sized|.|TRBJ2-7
TGTGCCACCAGTGGCGGAGCACCCTCCTACGAGCAGTACTTC
CATSGGAPSYEQYF
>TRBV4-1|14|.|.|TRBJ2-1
TGCGCCAGCAGCCGAACCCTAGGACTACCAGAGCAGTTCTTC
CASSRTLGLPEQFF
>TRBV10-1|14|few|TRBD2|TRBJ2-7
TGCGCCAGCAGTTTTAGCGGGAAGAACTACGAGCAGTACTTC
CASSFSGKNYEQYF
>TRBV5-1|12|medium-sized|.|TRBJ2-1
TGCGCCAGCAGCTTGGACGGGAATGAGCAGTTCTTC
CASSLDGNEQFF
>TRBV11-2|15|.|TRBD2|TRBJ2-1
TGTGCCAGCAGCTCCGGACTAGCGGGAGAGGGAGAGCAGTTCTTC
CASSSGLAGEGEQFF
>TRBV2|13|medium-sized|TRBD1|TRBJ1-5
TGTGCCAGCAGTTCACAGGGGAATCAGCCCCAGCATTTT
CASSSQGNQPQHF
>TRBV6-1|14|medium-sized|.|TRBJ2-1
TGTGCCAGCTGTCTTGGCGGAGGCCTCAATGAGCAGTTCTTC
CASCLGGGLNEQFF
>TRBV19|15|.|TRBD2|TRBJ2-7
TGTGCCAGTAGTCAACCGGGACTAGGAACCTACGAGCAGTACTTC
CASSQPGLGTYEQYF
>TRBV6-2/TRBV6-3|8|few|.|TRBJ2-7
TGCGCCGCTATCGTGCAGTACTTC
CAAIVQYF
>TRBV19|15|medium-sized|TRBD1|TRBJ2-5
TGTGCCAGTAGTATTGGCGGGACAGGCCAAGAGACCCAGTACTTC
CASSIGGTGQETQYF
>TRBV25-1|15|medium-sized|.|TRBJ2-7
TGTGCCAGCAGTGAATTAGGCAGGTCTTTGCACGAGCAGTACTTC
CASSELGRSLHEQYF
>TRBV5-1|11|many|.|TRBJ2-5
TGCGCCAGCAGCTTACAAGAGACCCAGTACTTC
CASSLQETQYF
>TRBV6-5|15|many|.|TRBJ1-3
TGTGCCAGCAGTTACTCGACTGTCACCGGAAACACCATATATTTT
CASSYSTVTGNTIYF
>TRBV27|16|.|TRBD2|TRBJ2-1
TGTGCCAGCAGTTCATGGACTAGCGGGACCTACAATGAGCAGTTCTTC
CASSSWTSGTYNEQFF
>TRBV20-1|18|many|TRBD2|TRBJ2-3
TGCAGTGCTCGAGAGTGGGGGATGGCGGGGGGGAGGACAGATACGCAGTATTTT
CSAREWGMAGGRTDTQYF
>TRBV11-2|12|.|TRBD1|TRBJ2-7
TGTGCCAGCAGCTTAACAGGGGCTGAGCAGTACTTC
CASSLTGAEQYF
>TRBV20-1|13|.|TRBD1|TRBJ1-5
TGCAGTGCTAACTCGACAGGGCCAGTACCCCAGCATTTT
CSANSTGPVPQHF
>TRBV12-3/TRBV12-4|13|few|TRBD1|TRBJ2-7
TGTGCCAGCAGCTTGGGACAGGGTGGCGAGCAGTACTTC
CASSLGQGGEQYF
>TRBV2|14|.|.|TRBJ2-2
TGTGCCAGCAGCCCCGGGCCCCCCCCCGGGGAGCTGTTTTTT
CASSPGPPPGELFF
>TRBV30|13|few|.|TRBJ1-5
TGTGCCTGGTCCCGGGGCCACCAGGAGCCCCAGCATTTT
CAWSRGHQEPQHF
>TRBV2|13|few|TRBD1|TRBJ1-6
TGTGCCAGCAGCACAGGGGGTTCTTCACCCCTCCACTTT
CASSTGGSSPLHF
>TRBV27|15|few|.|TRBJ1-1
TGTGCCAGCAGTTTAAGTGCGGGCCTGAACACTGAAGCTTTCTTT
CASSLSAGLNTEAFF
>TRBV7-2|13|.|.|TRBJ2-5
TGTGCCAGCAGTCTACTTACCCCGGGACGGCTGTACTTC
CASSLLTPGRLYF
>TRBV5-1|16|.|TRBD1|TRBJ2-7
TGCGCCAGCAGCTTAGAGCAGGGGGCGCGCAGTGACGAGCAGTACTTC
CASSLEQGARSDEQYF